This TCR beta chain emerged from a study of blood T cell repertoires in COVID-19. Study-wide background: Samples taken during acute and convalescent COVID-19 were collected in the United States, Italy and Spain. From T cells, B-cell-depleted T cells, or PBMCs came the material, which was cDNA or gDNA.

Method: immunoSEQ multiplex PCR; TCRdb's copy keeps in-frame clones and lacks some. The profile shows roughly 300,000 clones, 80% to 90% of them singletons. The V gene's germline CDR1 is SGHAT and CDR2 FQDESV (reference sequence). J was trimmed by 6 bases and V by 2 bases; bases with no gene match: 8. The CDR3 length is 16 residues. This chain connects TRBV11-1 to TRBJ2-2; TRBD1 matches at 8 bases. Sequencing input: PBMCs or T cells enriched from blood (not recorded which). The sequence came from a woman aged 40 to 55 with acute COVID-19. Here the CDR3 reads CASSLSGGAGAGELFF. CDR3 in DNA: TGTGCCAGCAGCTTATCAGGGGGCGCTGGGGCCGGGGAGCTGTTTTTT.